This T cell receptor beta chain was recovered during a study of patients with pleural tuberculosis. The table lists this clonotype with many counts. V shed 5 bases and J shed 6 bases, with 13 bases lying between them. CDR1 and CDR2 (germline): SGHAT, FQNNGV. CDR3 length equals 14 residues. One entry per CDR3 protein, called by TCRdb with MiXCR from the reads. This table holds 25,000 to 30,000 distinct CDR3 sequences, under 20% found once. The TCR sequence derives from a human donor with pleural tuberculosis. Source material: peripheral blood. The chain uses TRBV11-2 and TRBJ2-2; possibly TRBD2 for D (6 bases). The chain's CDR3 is CASSPLGEAGELFF. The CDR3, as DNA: TGTGCCAGCAGCCCACTAGGGGAGGCCGGGGAGCTGTTTTTT. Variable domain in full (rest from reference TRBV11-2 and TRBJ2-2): EAGVAQSPRYKIIEKRQSVAFWCNPISGHATLYWYQQILGQGPKLLIQFQNNGVVDDSQLPKDRFSAERLKGVDSTLKIQPAKLEDSAVYLCASSPLGEAGELFFGEGSRLTVL.